A selection of T cell receptor beta chains follows, all from one sample in a study of blood T cells in healthy people across ages. TCRdb re-called the 5' RACE reads with MiXCR, one entry per CDR3 protein. The table shows fewer than 2 million distinct CDR3 sequences, with 39% occurring only once. The sequencing sample was made of blood. These receptor sequences come from a human donor in good health. Both conserved end residues are part of each CDR3. A D gene is named only where the DNA matches it firmly. Rows give clone size only sometimes, using once, few, many, or a class for an expanded clone.

clone size	V gene	J gene	D gene	CDR3 protein	CDR3 DNA
.	TRBV7-8	TRBJ1-2	TRBD1	CASSFRRTGDYGYTF	TGTGCCAGCAGCTTCAGGAGGACAGGGGACTATGGCTACACCTTC
once	TRBV25-1	TRBJ2-1	.	CASSEFFSSGLYNEQFF	TGTGCCAGCAGTGAATTTTTTAGTAGCGGATTATACAATGAGCAGTTCTTC
few	TRBV30	TRBJ2-6	.	CAWIGGVYRGYSGANVLTF	TGTGCCTGGATAGGCGGGGTCTACAGGGGCTATTCTGGGGCCAACGTCCTGACTTTC
.	TRBV27	TRBJ1-2	.	CASSPGGAGYTF	TGTGCCAGCAGCCCCGGTGGGGCTGGCTACACCTTC
once	TRBV5-1	TRBJ1-1	.	CASSMLNTKAFF	TGCGCCAGCAGTATGTTGAACACTAAAGCTTTCTTT
.	TRBV5-1	TRBJ2-7	.	CASSSDVYYEQYF	TGCGCCAGCAGCTCCGACGTCTACTACGAGCAGTACTTC
few	TRBV29-1	TRBJ2-7	.	CSVGVTYEQYF	TGCAGCGTTGGGGTTACCTACGAGCAGTACTTC
.	TRBV20-1	TRBJ1-2	.	CSARPPKGQLPNYGYTF	TGCAGTGCTAGACCCCCGAAAGGGCAGCTTCCTAACTATGGCTACACCTTC
.	TRBV11-2	TRBJ2-5	TRBD2	CASSFTSGADQETQYF	TGTGCCAGCAGCTTTACTAGCGGGGCGGATCAAGAGACCCAGTACTTC
few	TRBV29-1	TRBJ1-2	TRBD1	CSVETGGGVDGYTF	TGCAGCGTCGAGACAGGGGGCGGTGTGGATGGCTACACCTTC
many	TRBV4-3	TRBJ2-6	.	CASSQQASSSGANVLTF	TGCGCCAGCAGCCAACAGGCCTCCTCCTCTGGGGCCAACGTCCTGACTTTC
.	TRBV20-1	TRBJ2-1	.	CSAISSSYNEQFF	TGCAGTGCTATCTCCAGCTCCTACAATGAGCAGTTCTTC
.	TRBV7-2	TRBJ2-3	TRBD2	CASSLNWMIAGNTDTQYF	TGTGCCAGCAGCTTAAATTGGATGATAGCGGGGAACACAGATACGCAGTATTTT
.	TRBV11-2	TRBJ2-3	TRBD2	CASSTGLAGWTSTDTQYF	TGTGCCAGCAGCACCGGACTAGCGGGATGGACTAGCACAGATACGCAGTATTTT
.	TRBV4-1	TRBJ2-7	TRBD1	CASSQRTGAMLEQYF	TGCGCCAGCAGCCAACGGACAGGGGCGATGCTCGAGCAGTACTTC
many	TRBV7-9	TRBJ1-2	TRBD1	CASSSTGGDGYTF	TGTGCCAGCAGCTCGACAGGGGGCGATGGCTACACCTTC
.	TRBV29-1	TRBJ2-7	.	CSVKLPANEQYF	TGCAGCGTTAAGTTGCCAGCAAACGAGCAGTACTTC
.	TRBV5-1	TRBJ2-1	.	CASSLDLPNEQFF	TGCGCCAGCAGCTTGGACCTCCCCAATGAGCAGTTCTTC
.	TRBV20-1	TRBJ2-7	TRBD2	CSASTSGGNYEQYF	TGCAGTGCTAGCACTAGCGGGGGTAACTACGAGCAGTACTTC
few	TRBV5-1	TRBJ1-1	TRBD1	CASSLVGWGQTEAFF	TGCGCCAGCAGCTTGGTAGGCTGGGGACAGACTGAAGCTTTCTTT
few	TRBV6-6	TRBJ1-4	.	CASSYSDPATNEKLFF	TGTGCCAGCAGTTACTCGGACCCTGCAACTAATGAAAAACTGTTTTTT
.	TRBV6-1	TRBJ1-5	.	CASSAGGSIAGGGHSNQPQHF	TGTGCCAGCAGCGCGGGGGGAAGTATAGCGGGGGGGGGTCATAGCAATCAGCCCCAGCATTTT
.	TRBV29-1	TRBJ2-2	.	CSIEVGELGITGELFF	TGCAGCATTGAAGTTGGGGAACTAGGGATCACCGGGGAGCTGTTTTTT
few	TRBV6-1	TRBJ1-2	.	CASRQTTSNYYGYTF	TGTGCCAGCAGACAAACGACCAGCAATTACTATGGCTACACCTTC
few	TRBV7-2	TRBJ2-3	.	CASRKGGPTDTQYF	TGTGCCAGCAGGAAGGGGGGGCCCACAGATACGCAGTATTTT
once	TRBV20-1	TRBJ2-5	.	CSARDPRRDTEETQYF	TGCAGTGCTAGAGATCCCCGCCGGGACACCGAAGAGACCCAGTACTTC
.	TRBV20-1	TRBJ1-2	.	CSARGALREGYGYTF	TGCAGTGCTAGGGGGGCATTAAGAGAGGGCTATGGCTACACCTTC
.	TRBV6-2/TRBV6-3	TRBJ2-5	TRBD1	CASVRQGQETQYF	TGTGCCAGCGTAAGACAGGGACAAGAGACCCAGTACTTC
few	TRBV20-1	TRBJ2-5	.	CSARNKDYLWETQYF	TGCAGTGCTAGAAATAAGGACTATCTATGGGAGACCCAGTACTTC
few	TRBV7-9	TRBJ2-3	.	CASMLDGITDTQYF	TGTGCCAGCATGTTGGACGGCATCACAGATACGCAGTATTTT
few	TRBV5-1	TRBJ1-5	.	CASSFEGPYNQPQHF	TGCGCCAGCAGCTTTGAGGGTCCATATAATCAGCCCCAGCATTTT
.	TRBV7-9	TRBJ2-4	TRBD1	CASSPGGDSKNIQYF	TGTGCCAGCAGCCCCGGTGGGGACAGCAAAAACATTCAGTACTTC
few	TRBV28	TRBJ2-3	TRBD1	CASSLGVQGTQYF	TGTGCCAGCAGTTTAGGGGTACAGGGGACGCAGTATTTT
.	TRBV11-2	TRBJ2-1	TRBD2	CASSSRGGGRYEQFF	TGTGCCAGCAGCTCGCGGGGCGGGGGGCGGTATGAGCAGTTCTTC
.	TRBV15	TRBJ2-7	TRBD1	CATSVINRGLFYEQYF	TGTGCCACCAGCGTCATCAACAGGGGGCTCTTTTACGAGCAGTACTTC
few	TRBV5-1	TRBJ2-1	.	CASSLARGLGGNEQFF	TGCGCCAGCAGCTTGGCCAGGGGTCTAGGGGGGAATGAGCAGTTCTTC
.	TRBV28	TRBJ2-1	TRBD1	CAGLRDRVVNEQFF	TGTGCCGGGCTCCGGGACAGGGTCGTCAATGAGCAGTTCTTC
few	TRBV12-3/TRBV12-4	TRBJ1-1	TRBD1	CASSWGEGAAVAFF	TGTGCCAGCAGTTGGGGAGAGGGGGCTGCTGTAGCTTTCTTT
few	TRBV2	TRBJ2-1	TRBD2	CASSGQRGDNEQFF	TGTGCCAGCAGTGGTCAGCGGGGGGACAATGAGCAGTTCTTC
.	TRBV5-1	TRBJ1-2	.	CASSLERLSYGYTF	TGCGCCAGCAGCTTGGAACGGTTAAGCTATGGCTACACCTTC
once	TRBV20-1	TRBJ1-4	TRBD1	CSASRTGSGAEKLFF	TGCAGTGCTAGTCGGACAGGGTCGGGAGCTGAAAAACTGTTTTTT
few	TRBV4-3	TRBJ2-1	.	CASSQEGGSSYNEQFF	TGCGCCAGCAGCCAAGAAGGCGGAAGCTCCTACAATGAGCAGTTCTTC
few	TRBV4-2	TRBJ2-1	.	CASSPRLGDEQFF	TGTGCCAGCAGCCCGCGCCTAGGGGATGAGCAGTTCTTC
.	TRBV29-1	TRBJ2-1	TRBD2	CSVGTSGSNEQFF	TGCAGCGTTGGGACTAGCGGGTCCAATGAGCAGTTCTTC
.	TRBV7-9	TRBJ1-2	.	CASSLANSTNYGYTF	TGTGCCAGCAGCTTGGCCAACAGCACTAACTATGGCTACACCTTC
.	TRBV7-9	TRBJ2-1	TRBD2	CASIWEGSSYNEQFF	TGTGCCAGCATCTGGGAGGGGAGCTCCTACAATGAGCAGTTCTTC
.	TRBV6-1	TRBJ1-4	TRBD1	CASSPTGRPATNEKLFF	TGTGCCAGCAGCCCGACAGGGCGCCCCGCAACTAATGAAAAACTGTTTTTT
few	TRBV5-5	TRBJ2-5	.	CASSPPPGLEETQYF	TGTGCCAGCAGCCCTCCACCGGGACTTGAAGAGACCCAGTACTTC
.	TRBV7-8	TRBJ2-5	.	CASSEDTETQYF	TGTGCCAGCAGCGAAGACACGGAGACCCAGTACTTC
.	TRBV7-2	TRBJ2-7	.	CASSLEGGAHLVEQYF	TGTGCCAGCAGCTTAGAGGGGGGGGCGCATTTAGTCGAGCAGTACTTC
.	TRBV10-3	TRBJ1-3	.	CAISESTAGNTIYF	TGTGCCATCAGTGAAAGTACTGCCGGAAACACCATATATTTT
few	TRBV4-1	TRBJ1-2	.	CASSQPFRGLDYGYTF	TGCGCCAGCAGCCAGCCCTTCAGGGGTCTGGACTATGGCTACACCTTC
few	TRBV5-5	TRBJ2-7	.	CASSLTEEQYF	TGTGCCAGCAGCTTGACGGAGGAGCAGTACTTC
.	TRBV20-1	TRBJ2-7	.	CSASSTGRPYEQYF	TGCAGTGCTAGTTCGACGGGCAGGCCCTACGAGCAGTACTTC
few	TRBV7-9	TRBJ1-6	.	CASSLMGGPPLHF	TGTGCCAGCAGCTTAATGGGTGGTCCACCCCTCCACTTT
.	TRBV20-1	TRBJ2-5	.	CSAKTSGWETQYF	TGCAGTGCTAAAACCTCCGGTTGGGAGACCCAGTACTTC
.	TRBV7-2	TRBJ2-7	.	CASSRWDGTYEQYF	TGTGCCAGCAGCCGTTGGGACGGAACCTACGAGCAGTACTTC
.	TRBV7-9	TRBJ2-1	TRBD1	CASTHAGTVWSNEQFF	TGTGCCAGCACCCACGCAGGGACAGTTTGGAGCAATGAGCAGTTCTTC
few	TRBV3-1	TRBJ2-7	TRBD1	CASSHSGTGVYEQYF	TGTGCCAGCAGCCATTCCGGGACAGGGGTTTACGAGCAGTACTTC
.	TRBV4-1	TRBJ2-5	.	CASSSRGRGIQETQYF	TGCGCCAGCAGCTCTCGGGGGCGGGGTATACAAGAGACCCAGTACTTC